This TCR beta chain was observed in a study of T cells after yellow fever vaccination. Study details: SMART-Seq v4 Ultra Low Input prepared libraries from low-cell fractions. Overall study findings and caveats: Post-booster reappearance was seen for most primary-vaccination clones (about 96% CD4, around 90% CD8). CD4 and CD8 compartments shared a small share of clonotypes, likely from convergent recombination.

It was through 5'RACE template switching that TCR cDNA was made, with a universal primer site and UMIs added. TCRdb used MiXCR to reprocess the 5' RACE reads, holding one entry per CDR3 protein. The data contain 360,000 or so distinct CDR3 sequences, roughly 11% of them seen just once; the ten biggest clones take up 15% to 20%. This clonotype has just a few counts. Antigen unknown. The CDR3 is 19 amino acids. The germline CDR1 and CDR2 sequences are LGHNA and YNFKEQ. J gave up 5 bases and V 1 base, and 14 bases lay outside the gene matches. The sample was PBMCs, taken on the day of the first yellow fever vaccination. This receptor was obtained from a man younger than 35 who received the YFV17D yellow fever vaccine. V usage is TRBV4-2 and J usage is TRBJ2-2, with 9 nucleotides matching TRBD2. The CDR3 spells CASSQVGARGGLRTGELFF. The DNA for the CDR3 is TGTGCCAGCAGCCAAGTCGGCGCGCGGGGGGGCCTACGGACCGGGGAGCTGTTTTTT.